A selection of T cell receptor beta chains follows, all from one sample in a study of blood T cells in healthy people across ages. TCRdb re-derived calls from the 5' RACE reads in MiXCR, one entry per CDR3 protein. The data show about 1.8 million distinct CDR3 sequences, approximately 50% seen once. The sample taken for sequencing was blood. The source of these receptors is a woman between 40 and 50 years old in good health. Both conserved end residues are part of each CDR3. A D gene is named only where the DNA matches it firmly. The size field is filled for only some rows; it gives once, few, many or a size class.

j_gene | d_gene | v_gene | abundance | CDR3aa | CDR3nt
TRBJ2-4 | TRBD2 | TRBV2 | . | CASTYRLAGAGEQYF | TGTGCCAGCACGTACCGGCTAGCGGGGGCGGGGGAGCAGTACTTC
TRBJ1-1 | . | TRBV5-1 | . | CASSSHHLNRVNTEAFF | TGCGCCAGCAGCTCACACCATTTAAACAGGGTGAACACTGAAGCTTTCTTT
TRBJ2-7 | . | TRBV2 | . | CASSGLGQLNEQYF | TGTGCCAGCAGTGGGCTAGGGCAGCTGAATGAGCAGTACTTC
TRBJ1-4 | . | TRBV20-1 | once | CSASIAPGEKLFF | TGCAGTGCTTCCATTGCCCCTGGTGAAAAACTGTTTTTT
TRBJ2-7 | TRBD1 | TRBV29-1 | . | CSAAGTDNYEQYF | TGCAGCGCTGCCGGGACAGATAACTACGAGCAGTACTTC
TRBJ2-7 | TRBD1 | TRBV6-2/TRBV6-3 | . | CASSYSSGGQYEQYF | TGTGCCAGCAGTTACTCATCAGGGGGCCAGTACGAGCAGTACTTC
TRBJ1-2 | TRBD1 | TRBV28 | . | CASSTGDHYGYTF | TGTGCCAGCAGTACAGGGGACCACTATGGCTACACCTTC
TRBJ1-2 | TRBD1 | TRBV7-9 | . | CASSSWDRGGSYTF | TGTGCCAGCAGCTCTTGGGACAGGGGAGGGAGCTACACCTTC
TRBJ2-1 | TRBD2 | TRBV27 | . | CASSLLAGNSYNEQFF | TGTGCCAGCAGTTTACTAGCGGGAAATTCCTACAATGAGCAGTTCTTC
TRBJ2-5 | . | TRBV3-1 | . | CASNRGAGEETQYF | TGTGCCAGCAATCGGGGGGCGGGTGAAGAGACCCAGTACTTC
TRBJ2-1 | TRBD1 | TRBV7-2 | few | CASSTRQGAYNEQFF | TGTGCCAGCAGCACAAGACAGGGGGCCTACAATGAGCAGTTCTTC
TRBJ2-1 | . | TRBV6-5 | . | CASSTLDSSDEQFF | TGTGCCAGCAGTACCCTAGACAGTTCGGATGAGCAGTTCTTC
TRBJ1-4 | . | TRBV20-1 | . | CSARGGLNATNEKLFF | TGCAGTGCTAGAGGAGGACTGAATGCAACTAATGAAAAGCTGTTTTTT
TRBJ2-1 | TRBD2 | TRBV28 | few | CASIPSGTSDYNEQFF | TGTGCCAGCATACCCTCCGGGACTAGCGACTACAATGAGCAGTTCTTC
TRBJ1-1 | . | TRBV5-1 | few | CASSFDQLNTEAFF | TGCGCCAGCAGCTTTGATCAACTAAACACTGAAGCTTTCTTT
TRBJ1-6 | TRBD1 | TRBV20-1 | . | CSARLDRGNSPLHF | TGCAGTGCTCGCCTCGACAGGGGTAATTCACCCCTCCACTTT
TRBJ2-3 | TRBD2 | TRBV7-3 | few | CASSPRTSGIGTDTQYF | TGTGCCAGCAGCCCGCGGACTAGCGGGATCGGCACAGATACGCAGTATTTT
TRBJ2-5 | TRBD1 | TRBV6-2/TRBV6-3 | few | CASSPTGTGWETQYF | TGTGCCAGCAGTCCTACCGGGACAGGTTGGGAGACCCAGTACTTC
TRBJ1-2 | . | TRBV27 | . | CASSLASGQKTYGYTF | TGTGCCAGCAGTTTGGCCTCCGGACAGAAGACCTATGGCTACACCTTC
TRBJ1-6 | . | TRBV6-5 | . | CASSPRPTGLNSPLHF | TGTGCCAGCAGCCCCCGCCCGACAGGTCTTAATTCACCCCTCCACTTT
TRBJ1-2 | TRBD1 | TRBV28 | few | CASSSLGQGAGGYTF | TGTGCCAGCAGTTCACTAGGACAGGGGGCTGGTGGCTACACCTTC
TRBJ2-1 | TRBD1 | TRBV29-1 | . | CSVEDRGQGFRREQFF | TGCAGCGTTGAAGATAGGGGGCAGGGGTTTCGACGTGAGCAGTTCTTC
TRBJ2-5 | TRBD1 | TRBV28 | few | CASSPGQGVFQETQYF | TGTGCCAGCAGTCCCGGACAGGGGGTTTTCCAAGAGACCCAGTACTTC
TRBJ2-7 | . | TRBV29-1 | . | CSVVLRDSSYNEQYF | TGCAGCGTTGTTTTGCGGGACAGCTCCTACAATGAGCAGTACTTC
TRBJ1-5 | . | TRBV6-6 | . | CTSSYSTSSNQPQHF | TGTACCAGCAGTTACTCGACCTCCAGCAATCAGCCCCAGCATTTT
TRBJ2-5 | . | TRBV29-1 | once | CSAPGRGVDEQYF | TGCAGCGCCCCCGGACGAGGGGTAGATGAGCAGTACTTC
TRBJ2-7 | . | TRBV6-6 | once | CASSYTLDEQYF | TGTGCCAGCAGTTATACCCTCGATGAGCAGTACTTC
TRBJ1-2 | . | TRBV29-1 | few | CSVDRGRNYGYTF | TGCAGCGTTGATCGCGGCAGGAACTATGGCTACACCTTC
TRBJ2-1 | TRBD1 | TRBV25-1 | once | CASSDNRGSYNEQFF | TGTGCCAGCAGTGACAACAGGGGCTCCTACAATGAGCAGTTCTTC
TRBJ2-7 | TRBD1 | TRBV13 | . | CASSLGQGESYEQYF | TGTGCCAGCAGCTTAGGACAGGGGGAGTCCTACGAGCAGTACTTC
TRBJ2-3 | . | TRBV6-2/TRBV6-3 | . | CASSGKETDTQYF | TGTGCCAGCAGTGGAAAAGAAACAGATACGCAGTATTTT
TRBJ2-3 | TRBD2 | TRBV9 | . | CASSVATSGGSTATQYF | TGTGCCAGCAGCGTAGCGACTAGCGGGGGGAGCACGGCTACGCAGTATTTT
TRBJ2-3 | . | TRBV4-2 | few | CASSQGSRSADTQYF | TGTGCCAGCAGCCAAGGTTCGCGGTCTGCAGATACGCAGTATTTT
TRBJ1-5 | . | TRBV4-1 | . | CASSQVLQQPQHF | TGCGCCAGCAGCCAAGTGCTCCAGCAGCCCCAGCATTTT
TRBJ2-1 | . | TRBV5-1 | . | CASSGMRGQFF | TGCGCCAGCAGCGGAATGAGGGGTCAGTTCTTC
TRBJ2-5 | . | TRBV7-9 | . | CASNVWEETQYF | TGTGCCAGCAACGTGTGGGAAGAGACCCAGTACTTC
TRBJ1-2 | . | TRBV14 | . | CASSQAIRRQTHFTF | TGTGCCAGCAGCCAAGCGATCCGGCGGCAGACCCACTTCACCTTC
TRBJ2-1 | . | TRBV6-2/TRBV6-3 | many | CASSPGGEQFF | TGCGCCAGCAGCCCGGGTGGGGAGCAGTTCTTC
TRBJ1-2 | . | TRBV29-1 | . | CSVEDSNYGYTF | TGCAGCGTTGAGGACAGTAACTATGGCTACACCTTC
TRBJ2-2 | . | TRBV29-1 | . | CSVEATGELFF | TGCAGCGTTGAGGCAACCGGGGAGCTGTTTTTT
TRBJ2-4 | . | TRBV7-6 | many | CASSPGDIQYF | TGTGCCAGCAGTCCAGGGGACATTCAGTACTTC
TRBJ2-5 | TRBD2 | TRBV2 | . | CASSVSGGYQETQYF | TGTGCCAGCAGTGTTAGCGGGGGGTACCAAGAGACCCAGTACTTC
TRBJ2-1 | TRBD2 | TRBV6-5 | . | CASSYSSGGAVGKSNEQFF | TGTGCCAGCAGTTACTCCAGCGGGGGGGCAGTCGGCAAGAGCAATGAGCAGTTCTTC
TRBJ2-5 | TRBD2 | TRBV10-3 | . | CAISAGGGQNAAQYF | TGTGCCATCAGTGCGGGCGGGGGGCAGAACGCTGCGCAGTACTTC
TRBJ2-3 | . | TRBV20-1 | . | CSARRSGLTDTQYF | TGCAGTGCCAGAAGGAGTGGGCTAACAGATACGCAGTATTTT
TRBJ2-3 | TRBD2 | TRBV4-2 | few | CASSQETSGGDTQYF | TGTGCCAGCAGCCAGGAGACTAGCGGGGGTGATACGCAGTATTTT
TRBJ2-5 | . | TRBV10-3 | many | CAISERGGETQYF | TGTGCCATCAGTGAGAGGGGGGGCGAGACCCAGTACTTC
TRBJ2-7 | . | TRBV5-1 | . | CASSGSLSGRGEAQYF | TGCGCCAGCAGCGGCTCCCTTAGCGGTCGGGGAGAGGCCCAGTACTTC
TRBJ2-3 | TRBD2 | TRBV20-1 | . | CSARDQRLAGGRTDTQYF | TGCAGTGCTAGAGATCAGCGACTAGCGGGAGGCCGCACAGATACGCAGTATTTT
TRBJ1-2 | . | TRBV6-2/TRBV6-3 | . | CASSYSSLGYTF | TGTGCCAGCAGTTACAGCAGTCTAGGCTACACCTTC
TRBJ2-5 | TRBD1 | TRBV11-2 | few | CASSLEGQVGEQYF | TGTGCCAGCAGCTTAGAGGGACAGGTTGGAGAGCAGTACTTC
TRBJ2-1 | TRBD2 | TRBV5-1 | few | CASGGKGGDYNEQFF | TGCGCCAGCGGAGGGAAGGGAGGGGATTACAATGAGCAGTTCTTC